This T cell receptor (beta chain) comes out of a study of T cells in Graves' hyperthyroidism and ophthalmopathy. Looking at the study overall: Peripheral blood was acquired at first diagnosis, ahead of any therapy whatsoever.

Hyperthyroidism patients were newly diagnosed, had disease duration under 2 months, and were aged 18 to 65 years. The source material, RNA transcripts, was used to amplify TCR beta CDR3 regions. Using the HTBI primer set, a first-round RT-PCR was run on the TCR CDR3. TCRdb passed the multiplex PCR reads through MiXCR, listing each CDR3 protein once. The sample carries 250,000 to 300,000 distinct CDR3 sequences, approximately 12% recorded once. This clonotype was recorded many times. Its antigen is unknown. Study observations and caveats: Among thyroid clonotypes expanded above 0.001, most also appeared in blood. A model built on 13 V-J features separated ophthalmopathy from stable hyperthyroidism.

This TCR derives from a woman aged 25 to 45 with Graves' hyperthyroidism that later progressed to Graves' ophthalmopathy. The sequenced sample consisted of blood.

In DNA, the CDR3 is TGCAGCGTTCAACTGCCGGGACAGAGCATTTATGGCTACACCTTC. Its protein is CSVQLPGQSIYGYTF. This chain connects TRBV29-1 to TRBJ1-2; 7 bases are shared with TRBD1. The CDR3 loop spans 15 amino acids. V shed 5 bases and J 5 bases; nucleotides not matched to a gene: 14. Germline loops: CDR1 SQVTM, CDR2 ANQGSEA.